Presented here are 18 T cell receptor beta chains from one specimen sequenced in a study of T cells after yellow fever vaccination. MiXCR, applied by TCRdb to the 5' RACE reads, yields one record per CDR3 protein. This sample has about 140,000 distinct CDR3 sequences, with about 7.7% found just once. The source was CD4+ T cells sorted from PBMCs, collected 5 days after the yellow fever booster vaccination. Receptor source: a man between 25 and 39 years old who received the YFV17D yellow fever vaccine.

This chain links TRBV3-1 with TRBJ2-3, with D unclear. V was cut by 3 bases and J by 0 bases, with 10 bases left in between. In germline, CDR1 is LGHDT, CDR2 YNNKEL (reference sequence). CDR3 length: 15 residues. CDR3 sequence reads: CASSQQVPSTDTQYF. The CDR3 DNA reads TGTGCCAGCAGCCAGCAGGTGCCTAGCACAGATACGCAGTATTTT.

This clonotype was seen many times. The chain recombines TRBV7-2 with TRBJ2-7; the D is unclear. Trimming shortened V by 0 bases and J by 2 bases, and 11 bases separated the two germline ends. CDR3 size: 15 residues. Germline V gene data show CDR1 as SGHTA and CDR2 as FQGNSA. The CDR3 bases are TGTGCCAGCAGCTTAGCCCCCGGGTACGCCTACGAGCAGTACTTC. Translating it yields CASSLAPGYAYEQYF.

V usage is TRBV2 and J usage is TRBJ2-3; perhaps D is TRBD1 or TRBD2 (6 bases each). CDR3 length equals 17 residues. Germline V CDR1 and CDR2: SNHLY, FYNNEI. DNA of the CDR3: TGTACCTTCAGTTTAGCGGCGGGGACATCTAGTACAGATACGCAGTATTTT. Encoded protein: CTFSLAAGTSSTDTQYF. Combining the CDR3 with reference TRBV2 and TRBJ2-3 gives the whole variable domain EPEVTQTPSHQVTQMGQEVILRCVPISNHLYFYWYRQILGQKVEFLVSFYNNEISEKSEIFDDQFSVERPDGSNFTLKIRSTKLEDSAMYFCTFSLAAGTSSTDTQYFGPGTRLTVL.

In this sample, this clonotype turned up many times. The CDR3 DNA follows: TGTGCCAGCAGTTTGGATCATACGAGTCCGTACTTC. This codes for CASSLDHTSPYF. J is TRBJ2-5 and V is TRBV12-3 or TRBV12-4; D gene ambiguous. The CDR3 is 12 amino acids. Trimming shortened V by 3 bases and J by 13 bases, and 15 bases separated the two germline ends.

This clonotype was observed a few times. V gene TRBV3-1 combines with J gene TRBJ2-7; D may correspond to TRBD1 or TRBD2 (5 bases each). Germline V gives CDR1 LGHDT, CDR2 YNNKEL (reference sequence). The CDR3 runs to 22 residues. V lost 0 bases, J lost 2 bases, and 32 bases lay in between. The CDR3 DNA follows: TGTGCCAGCAGCCAAGATATCAGGGAACCGGGACGAAGCCTATGCCGTACCTACGAGCAGTACTTC. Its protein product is CASSQDIREPGRSLCRTYEQYF.

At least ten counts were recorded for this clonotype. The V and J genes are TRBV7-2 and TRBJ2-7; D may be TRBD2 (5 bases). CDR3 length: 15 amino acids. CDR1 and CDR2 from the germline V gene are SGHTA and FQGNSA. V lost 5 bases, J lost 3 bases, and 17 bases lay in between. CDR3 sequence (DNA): TGTGCCAGCAGCGTCCGACGGGGAGCTAACTACGAGCAGTACTTC. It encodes CASSVRRGANYEQYF.

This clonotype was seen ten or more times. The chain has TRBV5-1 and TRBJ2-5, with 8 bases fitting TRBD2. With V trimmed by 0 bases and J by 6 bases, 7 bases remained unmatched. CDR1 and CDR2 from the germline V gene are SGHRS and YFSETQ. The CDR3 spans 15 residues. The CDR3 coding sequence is TGCGCCAGCAGCTTGGGTACGGGAGGGCCGAAGACCCAGTACTTC. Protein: CASSLGTGGPKTQYF.

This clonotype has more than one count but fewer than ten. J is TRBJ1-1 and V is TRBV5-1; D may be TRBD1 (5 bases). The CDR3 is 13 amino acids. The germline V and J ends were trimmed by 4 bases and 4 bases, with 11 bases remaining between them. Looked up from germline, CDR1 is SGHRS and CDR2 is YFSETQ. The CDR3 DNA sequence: TGCGCCAGCAGCGCGGGGGGTAGCACTGAAGCTTTCTTT. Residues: CASSAGGSTEAFF.

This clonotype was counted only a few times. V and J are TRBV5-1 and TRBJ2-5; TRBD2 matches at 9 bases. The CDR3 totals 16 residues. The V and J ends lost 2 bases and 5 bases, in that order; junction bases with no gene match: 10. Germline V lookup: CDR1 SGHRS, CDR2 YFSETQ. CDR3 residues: CASSFGAGGPAETQYF. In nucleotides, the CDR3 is TGCGCCAGCAGCTTTGGGGCGGGAGGGCCTGCGGAGACCCAGTACTTC.

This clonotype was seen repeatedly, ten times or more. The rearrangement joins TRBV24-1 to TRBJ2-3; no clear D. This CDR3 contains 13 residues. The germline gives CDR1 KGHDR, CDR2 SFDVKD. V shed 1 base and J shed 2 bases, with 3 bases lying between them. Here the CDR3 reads CATSDLNTDTQYF. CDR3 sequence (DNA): TGTGCCACCAGTGATTTAAACACAGATACGCAGTATTTT.

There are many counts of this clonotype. For the CDR3, the DNA is TGTGCCAGCAGCTTTTTGCGGTTGGACACAGATACGCAGTATTTT. It is translated as CASSFLRLDTDTQYF. The chain uses TRBV11-2 and TRBJ2-3; D is unclear. This CDR3 spans 15 amino acids. Trimming shortened V by 3 bases and J by 2 bases, and 12 bases separated the two germline ends. Germline V gene data show CDR1 as SGHAT and CDR2 as FQNNGV.

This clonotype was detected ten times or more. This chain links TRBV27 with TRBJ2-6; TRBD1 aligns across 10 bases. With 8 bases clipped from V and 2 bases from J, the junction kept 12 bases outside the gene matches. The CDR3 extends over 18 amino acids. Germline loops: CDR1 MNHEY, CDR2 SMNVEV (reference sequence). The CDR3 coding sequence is TGTGCCAGCTCTCTTTGGGGACAGGGGCGAACTGGGGCCAACGTCCTGACTTTC. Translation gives CASSLWGQGRTGANVLTF.

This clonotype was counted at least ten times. CDR3 bases: TGTGCCAGCTCACCACAGGTTTACGAGCAGTTCTTC. Residues: CASSPQVYEQFF. The chain carries TRBV18 and TRBJ2-1, with D uncertain. The V end lost 1 base, the J end lost 10 bases, and 8 bases lay between the germline ends. Per germline, CDR1 KGHSH and CDR2 LQKENI. The CDR3 loop spans 12 amino acids.

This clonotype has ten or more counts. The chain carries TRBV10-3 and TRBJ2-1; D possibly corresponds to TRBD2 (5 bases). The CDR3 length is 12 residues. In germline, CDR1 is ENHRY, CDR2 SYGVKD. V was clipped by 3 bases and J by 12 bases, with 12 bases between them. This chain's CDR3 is CAISDADYRQFF. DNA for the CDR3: TGTGCCATCAGTGATGCTGACTACAGGCAGTTCTTC.

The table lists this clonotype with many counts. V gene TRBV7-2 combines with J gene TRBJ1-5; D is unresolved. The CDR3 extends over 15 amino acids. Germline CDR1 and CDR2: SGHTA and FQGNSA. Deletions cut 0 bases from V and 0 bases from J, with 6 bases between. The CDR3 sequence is CASSLAQISNQPQHF. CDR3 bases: TGTGCCAGCAGCTTAGCACAGATTAGCAATCAGCCCCAGCATTTT.

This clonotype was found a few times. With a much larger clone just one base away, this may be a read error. The CDR3, as DNA: TGTGCCAGCAGTTACTCTGTTTGCAATGAGCAGTTCTTC. This encodes CASSYSVCNEQFF. The chain has TRBV6-2 or TRBV6-3 and TRBJ2-1; the D is unclear. This CDR3 has 13 amino acids. The germline V gene has CDR1 MNHEY and CDR2 SVGEGT. The V end was cut by 0 bases, the J end by 6 bases, with 6 bases between.

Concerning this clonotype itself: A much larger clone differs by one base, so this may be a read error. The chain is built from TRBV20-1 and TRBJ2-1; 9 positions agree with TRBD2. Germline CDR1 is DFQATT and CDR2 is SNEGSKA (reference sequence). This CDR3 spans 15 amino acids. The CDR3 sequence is CSAPNSGSVDNGQFF. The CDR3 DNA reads TGCAGTGCTCCCAATAGCGGGAGTGTCGACAATGGGCAGTTCTTC.

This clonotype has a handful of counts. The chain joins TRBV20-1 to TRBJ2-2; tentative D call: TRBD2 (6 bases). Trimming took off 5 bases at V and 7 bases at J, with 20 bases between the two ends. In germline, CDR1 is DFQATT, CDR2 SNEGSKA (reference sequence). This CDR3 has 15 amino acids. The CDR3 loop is CSARAPSARNGELFF. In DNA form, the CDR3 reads TGCAGTGCTCGGGCGCCTAGCGCCCGCAACGGGGAGCTGTTTTTT.